This T cell receptor beta chain was found in a study of T cell responses to AZD1222 COVID-19 vaccine. Broader study findings: There were vaccine-associated CD4 TCRs across spike, dominant at 160-218 and 743-854. With two AZD1222 doses given, Spike-specific TCR breadth and depth both rose. Seropositive AZD1222 recipients at baseline numbered only five or six. Donors in the cohort were predominantly white British and more often female, and clonal diversity was possibly underestimated.

This CDR3 contains 15 residues. V lost 0 bases to trimming and J lost 4 bases, with 9 bases between them. Germline CDR1 LNHNV, CDR2 YYDKDF (reference sequence). Worth noting for this clone: What it recognizes is unknown.

Generated by immunoSEQ multiplex PCR, the TCRdb table keeps only in-frame clones and is missing some. The table includes roughly 150,000 clones, roughly nine tenths detected once. The receptor was derived from an adult in good health. Sequences were derived from peripheral blood, sampled on day 0 of AZD1222 vaccination. V usage is TRBV15 and J usage is TRBJ1-4; the D is unclear. CDR3 coding DNA: TGTGCCACCAGCAGAGATCTAGGGCATAATGAAAAACTGTTTTTT. This gives the protein CATSRDLGHNEKLFF.